This TCR beta chain was obtained from a study of cytomegalovirus exposure and HLA in healthy donors (dated by TCRdb to about 2017). About the full investigation: An earlier analysis of some 600 of the donors reported 276 Gb of sequence data and 90 million to 120 million unique TCR beta sequences obtained from about 179 million T cells. Besides the first cohort of under 700 subjects, a separate validation cohort made up of about 120 different subjects was used. The study used immunosequencing to profile the T cell repertoires of 666 subjects and linked those repertoires to cytomegalovirus serostatus. Typing coverage varied by locus: 629-630 donors for A, B, C, DRB1 and DQB1; around 560 for DQA1; over 600 for DPA1; some 470 for DPB1. An earlier analysis of several hundred of the donors applied high-throughput TCR beta sequencing to assess whether each TCR beta V gene segment acted as functional or pseudogenic. An early release that covered around 590 HLA-typed donors contained 250 to 350 gigabases of sequencing data and tens of millions of unique TCR sequences. Donor age, sex, ethnicity and CMV serostatus were compiled alongside the repertoire data. A few DR-DQ haplotypes were treated as single units for association and clustering because of strong linkage in the cohort. Across around 400 genotyped donors of the cohort, an average of roughly 250,000 unique TCR beta nucleotide sequences per donor were sequenced, and around 20% of those sequences were non-productive. The study aimed to test whether cataloging public T cell receptors could reveal signatures of past pathogen exposure. Rather than using new phenotypic data, the later analysis identified candidate immune exposures from TCR beta sequences and from how often those sequences occurred across donors. In a later analysis, previously published TCR beta repertoires from 550 to 750 donors were re-analyzed and high-resolution HLA genotyping was added so that TCR occurrence patterns could be studied. Genome-wide SNP genotypes for about 65% of the roughly 670 donors were used in a later genetic analysis, which treated that subset as a discovery cohort. Both class I and class II loci were covered by HLA typing, at four-digit resolution. Of the roughly 390 genotyped donors, 75% to 85% were placed in the genetic ancestry cluster associated with self-reported Caucasian donors. To predict cytomegalovirus infection status, the study combined high-throughput TCR immunosequencing, statistical association of individual TCRs with disease status, and machine learning. All discovery cohort repertoires had been generated on a single sequencing platform.

In total, 500 to 700 healthy bone marrow donors made up the cohort. Cohort members were all nominally healthy when sampled, although unrecorded immune exposures were likely present. The donor was CMV seronegative and was included in the group of a few hundred seronegative cohort members. Each donor provided a peripheral blood sample, and peripheral blood mononuclear cells were used for TCR beta sequencing. The Qiagen DNeasy Blood Extraction Kit was used to extract genomic DNA from the blood cell samples. As concerns this clone: The specificity of this receptor is unknown. Base qualities are missing; no much larger clone stands one base away.

Study-wide conclusions, independent of this receptor: Because some donors lacked HLA typing at each locus, the association tests relied only on the typed subset. A further reported finding was that TCR beta sequences accurately predicted the HLA-A and HLA-B alleles for most subjects in the first cohort. V-gene and J-gene trimming of TCR beta chains was associated with a missense DCLRE1C variant in a later genetic analysis, and the association was replicated in an independent cohort. Linkage disequilibrium might explain the correlated functional status among segregating V segments, but an unknown experimental factor could not be ruled out. A few of the identified cytomegalovirus-associated TCR beta chains were confirmed in vitro to be specific for cytomegalovirus antigens. According to a later genetic analysis, donors in an Asian-associated ancestry cluster had fewer N-insertions in productive TCRs than the approximately 630-donor mean. A later analysis reported that several top co-occurrence clusters appeared linked to parvovirus B19, influenza, CMV and Epstein-Barr virus. The classifier was reported to diagnose cytomegalovirus status with high specificity and sensitivity in both the original and validation cohorts. According to a later analysis, most CMV-associated TCR beta chains appeared to be HLA-restricted, and the HLA associations seemed to be driven largely by CMV exposure. In a later analysis, 16,951 TCR beta sequences were associated with specific HLA alleles at a false discovery rate of 0.05. Because counts were too low, about 18 rarely observed V segments, including chromosome 9 orphons, were left out of the earlier analysis of 587 of the donors. A later analysis found that HLA-associated TCR beta chains were more clonally expanded and had lower generation probabilities than equally common non-associated chains. The study listed 170 or so TCR beta chains as associated with cytomegalovirus. When HLA alleles, especially DR and DQ, strongly co-occurred, TCR associations were difficult to assign to individual alleles. Across donors, most TCR sequences were observed very rarely, whereas some public TCRs were present in many individuals. Immune exposure information for the cohort was limited to CMV serostatus. In this cohort, only TCR beta chains were sequenced, and detectable features were limited by the absence of alpha or paired-chain data. According to a later analysis, TCR association rates differed among HLA loci, with DRB1 alleles showing the most associated TCRs and HLA-C alleles showing the fewest. In an earlier analysis of several hundred of the donors, most TCR beta V segments were observed in productive rearrangements about 87% or about 30% of the time, broadly matching IMGT annotations. According to the authors, the approach could potentially be generalized to other disease states and immunological phenotypes. Sequencing depth was assumed to be roughly uniform across donors in the presence/absence analyses, though that assumption may not hold. The sequencing pipeline was judged likely to have produced a cluster of highly shared sequence variants as a technical artifact.

Library prep was done by the immunoSEQ multiplex PCR assay. The multiplex PCR relied on a mix of 60 forward primers for TCR Vbeta segments and 13 reverse primers for TCR Jbeta segments. A multiplex PCR assay on genomic DNA amplified the CDR3 region of rearranged TCR beta genes. The Illumina HiSeq System was used to sequence the amplified TCR beta libraries as 87-base-pair reads. The original methods were these. In a later analysis, around 80 million unique TCR beta chains were counted across the approximately 620 repertoires, and about 9.9 million of these chains were shared by at least two donors. A nearest-neighbor algorithm error-corrected the raw reads and collapsed the reads into unique sequences, merging closely related sequences to remove PCR and sequencing errors. Alignment of CDR3 sequences to IMGT reference sequences was used to assign V, D and J gene segments. For a sequence to be retained, at least a six-nucleotide match to both a V gene segment and a J gene segment was required. A rearrangement counted as productive if the CDR3 had no stop codons and remained in frame with V and J, and every other rearrangement counted as non-productive. CDR3 was defined by IMGT convention, running from the second conserved V-encoded cysteine to the conserved J-encoded phenylalanine. The earlier analysis of some 540 of the donors excluded any sequence lacking an unambiguous match to a single V gene segment. In an earlier analysis of approximately 500 of the donors, a V segment was called functional when productive rearrangements were above 56.7%, and segregating when the standard deviation between donors exceeded 5%. A statistical classification framework was developed to diagnose cytomegalovirus status using the catalog of TCR beta chain sequences. A later analysis assigned V and J genes by comparing TCR nucleotide sequences with IMGT/GENE-DB human TR gene sequences. The TCRdist pipeline was used in a later analysis to assign CDR3 sequences and most-parsimonious VDJ recombination scenarios. In a later analysis, each TCR beta chain was defined by its CDR3 amino acid sequence together with its V-gene family, and reads without a unique V-gene family were excluded. A later analysis removed several hundred highly shared, low-generation-probability nucleotide sequences to deal with suspected cross-contamination and a sequencing artifact. A later analysis calculated a clonal expansion index for each public chain from normalized within-repertoire ranks of inferred template counts. In a later analysis, generation probabilities were computed using a VDJ recombination model fitted to out-of-frame rearrangements, and the results were checked against IGoR. In a later analysis, hypergeometric tests were used to score TCR-TCR, TCR-HLA and TCR-CMV co-occurrence, with a repertoire-size bias correction applied to TCR pairs. To estimate false discovery rates, a later analysis permuted the HLA or CMV assignments 20 times. In a later analysis, co-occurring TCRs were grouped using DBSCAN, with TCRdist sequence similarity added in when clustering inside HLA-allele-positive subsets. For co-occurrence clustering, repertoires with fewer than 30,000 or more than 120,000 public chains were excluded, along with several repertoires with anomalous nucleotide sharing. Imported from immuneACCESS, the table was reduced by TCRdb to in-frame sequences with V and J called. These copies leave out some clones; in studies compared against another copy, an unresolved V gene accounts for under half, and the cause of the remainder is not known. V and J calls and clone size are as listed in that table; D and trimming were resolved from the DNA. The sample data list more than 90,000 clones, and roughly 71% of these were observed just once. Less than 11% of the sample rests with the top ten.

This receptor was identified in a man aged 50 to 60 in good health and CMV-seronegative. The sample consisted of PBMCs.

CDR3 loop: CASSEVGLNEQYF. The nucleotide sequence is TGTGCCAGCAGTGAAGTTGGACTAAACGAGCAGTACTTC. The chain was built from TRBV6-1 and TRBJ2-7; matching of 6 bases hints at TRBD2 as the D gene. CDR1 is given as MNHNS and CDR2 as SASEGT, both from the germline V gene. Between the V and J ends, shortened by 1 base and 5 bases respectively, the junction contains 9 bases. The CDR3, from cysteine to phenylalanine, totals 13 residues. This entry keeps only the CDR3 DNA: 39 bases, framed from base 1.